These 15 T cell receptor beta chains originate from one sample sequenced in a study of T cell repertoires in cytomegalovirus infection. Via MiXCR, TCRdb re-called the reads, giving one row per CDR3 protein. Altogether fewer than 650,000 distinct CDR3 sequences are present, roughly 43% being singletons, with the ten largest covering roughly 50%. Antigens for these TCRs are unknown. Here the sequenced sample was cultured PBMCs, taken from culture after CMV antigen stimulation. The receptors were sampled from a human donor in good health (CMV status not recorded). Some clones in this sample may be carry-over from other donors' samples.

This clonotype was observed a handful of times. The chain couples TRBV7-2 to TRBJ1-6; no reliable D call. V gave up 1 base and J gave up 9 bases, with 13 bases separating them. Germline CDR1 reads SGHTA; CDR2 reads FQGNSA. This CDR3 comprises 15 residues. The CDR3 nucleotides are TGTGCCAGCAGCTTAGTCGGGTTAGGCAGTTCACCCCTCCACTTT. Residues: CASSLVGLGSSPLHF.

The chain recombines TRBV20-1 with TRBJ2-6; no firm D call. V gave up 3 bases and J gave up 0 bases, with 6 bases separating them. Germline values: CDR1 DFQATT, CDR2 SNEGSKA (reference sequence). There are 14 residues in the CDR3. CDR3 residues: CSASAFSGANVLTF. The DNA for the CDR3 is TGCAGTGCTAGCGCATTCTCTGGGGCCAACGTCCTGACTTTC.

The chain is built from TRBV5-1 and TRBJ2-4; 7 nucleotides match TRBD1. V was pared by 3 bases and J by 8 bases, with 8 bases of the junction left unmatched. CDR3 length: 14 amino acids. Germline CDR1 and CDR2: SGHRS and YFSETQ. The CDR3 is CASSYGQVGDIQYF. CDR3 coding DNA: TGCGCCAGCAGCTACGGACAGGTTGGGGACATTCAGTACTTC.

The chain carries TRBV5-1 and TRBJ2-2; 9 bases agree with TRBD2. After removal of 1 base from V and 0 bases from J, the junction contained 4 bases not matched to a gene. CDR1 SGHRS and CDR2 YFSETQ come from the germline V gene. This CDR3 has 17 residues. DNA for the CDR3: TGCGCCAGCAGCTTGTCACTAGCGGGCACGAACACCGGGGAGCTGTTTTTT. Translation: CASSLSLAGTNTGELFF.

The V gene is TRBV5-5, the J gene TRBJ2-5; D ambiguous. This CDR3 region has 14 residues. Germline values: CDR1 SGHKS, CDR2 YYEKEE (reference sequence). Between the trimmed V and J ends, which lost 2 bases and 1 base, there was a span of 9 bases. The CDR3 sequence: CASSFEQLQETQYF. The CDR3, as DNA: TGTGCCAGCAGCTTTGAACAGCTCCAAGAGACCCAGTACTTC.

The rearrangement links TRBV12-3 or TRBV12-4 to TRBJ2-5; the D is unclear. The V and J ends lost 2 bases and 6 bases respectively, with 10 bases between them. This CDR3 comprises 13 residues. The CDR3 DNA reads as TGTGCCAGCAGTTTAATAGAACCGAAGACCCAGTACTTC. It specifies CASSLIEPKTQYF.

This clonotype was picked up a small number of times. The chain is built from TRBV14 and TRBJ2-7; the match to TRBD2 covers 7 bases. Germline V lookup: CDR1 SGHDN, CDR2 FVKESK. CDR3 length: 11 amino acids. Trimming removed 3 bases from V and 11 bases from J; junction bases left unmatched: 4. CDR3 sequence (DNA): TGTGCCAGCAGCCAGGGGACTACCAAGTACTTC. Its translation is CASSQGTTKYF.

The table lists this clonotype with a few counts. The rearrangement uses TRBV28 and TRBJ2-5; 8 bases fit TRBD1. This CDR3 is 14 amino acids long. Germline V lookup: CDR1 MDHEN, CDR2 SYDVKM. V trimming: 7 bases; J trimming: 2 bases; junction bases outside the gene matches: 6. DNA of the CDR3: TGTGCCAGCACCGTGGGACAGGAGCAAGAGACCCAGTACTTC. This sequence encodes CASTVGQEQETQYF.

A few counts support this clonotype. V and J are TRBV2 and TRBJ2-3; 7 nucleotides align to TRBD2. Germline V gene sequence: CDR1 SNHLY, CDR2 FYNNEI. The CDR3 runs 13 residues. Losses at the gene ends were 11 bases for V and 1 base for J; bases not matched to a gene: 6. Here the CDR3 DNA reads TGTGCCGGGGGGGGGGTAGGCACAGATACGCAGTATTTT. This gives the protein CAGGGVGTDTQYF.

This clonotype has a count of ten or more. The J gene is TRBJ2-7, the V gene TRBV7-2; D gene unclear. Trimming stripped 5 bases from V and 5 bases from J, with 10 bases between. The CDR3 totals 12 residues. Germline values: CDR1 SGHTA, CDR2 FQGNSA. CDR3 bases: TGTGCCAGCAGCCGGAATGTAGACGAGCAGTACTTC. This gives the protein CASSRNVDEQYF.

This clonotype was seen a handful of times. The chain couples TRBV12-5 to TRBJ2-3; D gene ambiguous. Between the trimmed V and J ends, which lost 1 base and 2 bases, there was a span of 7 bases. Germline CDR1 LGHNT, CDR2 FRNRAP. CDR3 length equals 14 residues. CDR3 region: CASGLGGFTDTQYF. In DNA, the CDR3 is TGTGCTAGTGGTTTGGGCGGATTCACAGATACGCAGTATTTT.

V gene TRBV5-1 combines with J gene TRBJ2-2, with 8 bases identical to TRBD1. The germline V gene encodes CDR1 SGHRS and CDR2 YFSETQ. Germline trimming cut 1 base from V and 6 bases from J; bases unmatched to any gene: 11. This CDR3 has 17 amino acids. For the CDR3, the DNA is TGCGCCAGCAGCTTGTCCCCGCGGACAGGGTGGGCCGGGGAGCTGTTTTTT. Translating it yields CASSLSPRTGWAGELFF.

This clonotype was counted a few times. The rearrangement links TRBV7-2 to TRBJ1-3; weak D call: TRBD1 (6 bases). CDR1 is SGHTA, CDR2 FQGNSA, per germline. This CDR3 has 15 amino acids. Trimming shortened V by 6 bases and J by 0 bases, and 12 bases separated the two germline ends. CDR3 protein: CASSIQGNSGNTIYF. The DNA for the CDR3 is TGTGCCAGCAGTATACAGGGAAACTCTGGAAACACCATATATTTT.

This chain connects TRBV5-1 to TRBJ2-5; 13 bases map to TRBD2. Germline trimming cut 2 bases from V and 1 base from J; bases unmatched to any gene: 5. The CDR3 sequence is 17 residues long. Germline V gene data show CDR1 as SGHRS and CDR2 as YFSETQ. Written as DNA, the CDR3 is TGCGCCAGCAGCTTTGGGACTAGCGGGACCTTCCAAGAGACCCAGTACTTC. Its translation: CASSFGTSGTFQETQYF.

The J gene is TRBJ1-1, the V gene TRBV2; 10 bases map to TRBD1. Looked up from germline, CDR1 is SNHLY and CDR2 is FYNNEI. The V and J ends lost 8 bases and 9 bases, in that order; junction bases with no gene match: 9. The CDR3 is made up of 13 amino acids. This CDR3 reads CASPPGQGYQAFF. The CDR3 region has the DNA TGTGCCAGCCCGCCGGGACAGGGGTATCAAGCTTTCTTT.